This paragraph covers one T cell receptor beta chain sequence. Its matching antigen is unknown. Both subsets, CD45RA+ naive and CD45RA-negative memory, were split from the CD4+ cells. The record originates from a study of shared clonotypes between healthy human individuals. Study results and limitations: Investigators collected only blood, and repertoires in tissues likely differ.

An even split of each subset's genomic DNA across several immunoSEQ plates was performed. The protocol was immunoSEQ multiplex PCR, while the TCRdb copy is restricted to in-frame clones and leaves out a portion. The sample has 2.5 million or so clones, just over 90% seen once; the top ten hold around 0.14%. V lost 1 base to trimming and J lost 3 bases, with 3 bases between them. Per the germline V gene, CDR1 is MDHEN and CDR2 is SYDVKM. The CDR3 has 13 residues. This clonotype originated in a man between 18 and 29 years old in good health. The chain joins TRBV28 to TRBJ1-4; D not resolved. The sequenced sample was naive CD4+ T cells sorted from blood. Subset denoted: CD45RA+ positively selected. The CDR3 DNA reads as TGTGCCAGCAGTTTATTGGCTAATGAAAAACTGTTTTTT. It translates to CASSLLANEKLFF.